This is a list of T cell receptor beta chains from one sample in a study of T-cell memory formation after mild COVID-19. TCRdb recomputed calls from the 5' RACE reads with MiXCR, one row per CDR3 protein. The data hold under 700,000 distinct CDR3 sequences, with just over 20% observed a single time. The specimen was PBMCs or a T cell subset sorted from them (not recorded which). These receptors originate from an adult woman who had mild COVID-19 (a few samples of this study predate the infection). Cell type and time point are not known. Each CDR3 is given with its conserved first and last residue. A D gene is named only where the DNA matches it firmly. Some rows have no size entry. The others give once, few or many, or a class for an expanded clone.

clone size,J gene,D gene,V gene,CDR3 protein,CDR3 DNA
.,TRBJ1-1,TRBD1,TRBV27,CASKTGRITEAFF,TGTGCCAGTAAGACAGGGCGGATCACTGAAGCTTTCTTT
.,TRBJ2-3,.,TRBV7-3,CASSSLPLRDTSSTDTQYF,TGTGCCAGCAGCTCACTGCCTCTTCGGGACACCTCTAGCACAGATACGCAGTATTTT
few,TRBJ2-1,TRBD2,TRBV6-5,CASSSGGKGSSYNEQFF,TGTGCCAGCAGTTCGGGGGGGAAGGGGAGCTCCTACAATGAGCAGTTCTTC
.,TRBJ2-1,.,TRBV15,CATSRDHYGGDGNEQFF,TGTGCCACCAGCAGGGACCACTACGGAGGGGACGGCAATGAGCAGTTCTTC
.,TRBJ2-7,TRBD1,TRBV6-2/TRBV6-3,CASSSGTGPLINSYEQYF,TGTGCCAGCAGTTCCGGGACAGGACCATTAATAAATTCCTACGAGCAGTACTTC
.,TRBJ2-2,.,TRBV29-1,CSVEAPGWAGELFF,TGCAGCGTTGAGGCCCCCGGATGGGCCGGGGAGCTGTTTTTT
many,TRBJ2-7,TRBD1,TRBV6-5,CASSYWTGARYEQYF,TGTGCCAGCAGTTATTGGACAGGGGCTAGATACGAGCAGTACTTC
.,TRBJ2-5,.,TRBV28,CASSHGEETQYF,TGTGCCAGCAGCCATGGAGAGGAGACCCAGTACTTC
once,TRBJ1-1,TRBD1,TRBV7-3,CASSLRSGGTTEAFF,TGTGCCAGCAGCTTACGTTCAGGGGGAACGACTGAAGCTTTCTTT
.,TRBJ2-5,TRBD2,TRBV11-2,CASRLADWGTQYF,TGTGCCAGCAGACTAGCGGATTGGGGGACCCAGTACTTC
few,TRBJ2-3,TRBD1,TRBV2,CASRTGTGGDTQYF,TGTGCCAGCAGAACCGGGACAGGAGGAGATACGCAGTATTTT
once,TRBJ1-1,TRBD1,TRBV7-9,CASSLGTGAMEAFF,TGTGCCAGCAGCTTAGGGACAGGGGCCATGGAAGCTTTCTTT
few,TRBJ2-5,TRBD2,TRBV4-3,CASSQDWASGGEGRETQYF,TGCGCCAGCAGCCAAGATTGGGCTAGCGGAGGGGAGGGGCGAGAGACCCAGTACTTC
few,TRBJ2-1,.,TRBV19,CASSSQVFEQFF,TGTGCCAGTAGTTCGCAGGTCTTTGAGCAGTTCTTC
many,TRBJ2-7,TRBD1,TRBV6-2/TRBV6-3,CASSHGLTGNYEQYF,TGTGCCAGCAGCCACGGGTTGACAGGGAACTACGAGCAGTACTTC
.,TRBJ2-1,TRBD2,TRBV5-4,CASKPQGLEGDNEQFF,TGTGCCAGTAAGCCCCAGGGACTAGAGGGAGACAATGAGCAGTTCTTC
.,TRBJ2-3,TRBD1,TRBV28,CASEQQGAGDTQYF,TGTGCCAGCGAACAACAGGGGGCTGGAGATACGCAGTATTTT
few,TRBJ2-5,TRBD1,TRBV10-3,CAIRGQAQETQYF,TGTGCCATCAGGGGACAGGCGCAAGAGACCCAGTACTTC
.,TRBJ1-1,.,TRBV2,CASSAGLINTEAFF,TGTGCCAGCAGCGCGGGCCTTATAAACACTGAAGCTTTCTTT
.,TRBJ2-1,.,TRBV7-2,CASSSFVGSLLYNEQFF,TGTGCCAGCAGCTCGTTCGTTGGGTCCCTTCTCTACAATGAGCAGTTCTTC
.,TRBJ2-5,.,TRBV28,CASSFYPPQPSQETQYF,TGTGCCAGCAGTTTTTACCCCCCCCAGCCCTCCCAAGAGACCCAGTACTTC
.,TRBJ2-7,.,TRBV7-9,CASSLVLAGHPSYEQYF,TGTGCCAGCAGCTTAGTCCTAGCAGGGCACCCTTCCTACGAGCAGTACTTC
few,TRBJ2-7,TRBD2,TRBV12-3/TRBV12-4,CASSLVGLANPEQYF,TGTGCCAGCAGTTTGGTGGGACTAGCAAATCCCGAGCAGTACTTC
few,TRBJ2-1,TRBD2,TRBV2,CASTRRGTSGRDEQFF,TGTGCCAGCACAAGAAGGGGGACTAGCGGGAGGGATGAGCAGTTCTTC
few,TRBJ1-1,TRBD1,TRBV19,CASSSPGQLTSEAFF,TGTGCCAGTAGTAGTCCGGGACAGCTTACCTCTGAAGCTTTCTTT
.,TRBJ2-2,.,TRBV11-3,CASSPEPGDGTGELFF,TGTGCCAGCAGCCCCGAACCAGGGGACGGGACCGGGGAGCTGTTTTTT
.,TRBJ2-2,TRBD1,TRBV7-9,CASRQQGAYTGELFF,TGTGCCAGCAGGCAACAGGGGGCGTACACCGGGGAGCTGTTTTTT
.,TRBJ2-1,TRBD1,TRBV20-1,CSARGTGGLNEQFF,TGCAGTGCTAGAGGGACAGGGGGCTTAAATGAGCAGTTCTTC
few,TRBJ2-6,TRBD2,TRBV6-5,CASMNSGRMGSGANVLTF,TGTGCCAGCATGAATAGCGGGAGGATGGGCTCTGGGGCCAACGTCCTGACTTTC
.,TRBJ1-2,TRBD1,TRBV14,CASRRTGYGYTF,TGTGCCAGCAGACGGACAGGGTATGGCTACACCTTC
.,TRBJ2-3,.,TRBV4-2,CASSQESRGVDARDTQYF,TGTGCCAGCAGCCAAGAATCGCGCGGAGTTGATGCGAGGGATACGCAGTATTTT
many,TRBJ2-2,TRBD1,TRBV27,CASSLGTGRTGELFF,TGTGCCAGCAGTCTCGGGACAGGGAGAACCGGGGAGCTGTTTTTT
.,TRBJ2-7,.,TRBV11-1,CASSSRVMGHNRYF,TGTGCCAGCAGTTCTCGCGTGATGGGGCACAATCGGTACTTC
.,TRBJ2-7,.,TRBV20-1,CSATDSDEQYF,TGCAGTGCTACCGACAGTGACGAGCAGTACTTC
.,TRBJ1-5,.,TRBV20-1,CSARERATSNQPQHF,TGCAGTGCTAGAGAAAGGGCAACTAGCAATCAGCCCCAGCATTTT
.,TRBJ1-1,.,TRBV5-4,CASSLRWGGAEAFF,TGTGCCAGCAGCTTGCGGTGGGGGGGAGCTGAAGCTTTCTTT
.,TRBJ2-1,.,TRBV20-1,CSARGYGPRDEQFF,TGCAGTGCTAGAGGTTACGGGCCAAGGGATGAGCAGTTCTTC
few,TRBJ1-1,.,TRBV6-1,CASSDDLQRTKAFF,TGTGCCAGCAGTGATGATTTACAGCGGACGAAGGCTTTCTTT
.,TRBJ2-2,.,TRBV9,CASSPSVANTGELFF,TGTGCCAGCAGCCCCAGTGTCGCGAACACCGGGGAGCTGTTTTTT
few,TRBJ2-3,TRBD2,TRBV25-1,CASSEELGAGANTDTQYF,TGTGCCAGCAGTGAGGAGCTGGGAGCGGGGGCAAACACAGATACGCAGTATTTT
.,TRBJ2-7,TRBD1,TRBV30,CAWSPGQGAHEQYF,TGTGCCTGGAGCCCCGGACAGGGGGCTCACGAGCAGTACTTC
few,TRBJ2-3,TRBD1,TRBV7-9,CASSLSLGQGVTDTQYF,TGTGCCAGCAGCTTAAGTCTGGGACAGGGGGTCACAGATACGCAGTATTTT
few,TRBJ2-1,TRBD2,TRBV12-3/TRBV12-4,CASSSGLAGGTNEQFF,TGTGCCAGCAGTTCGGGACTAGCGGGTGGGACCAATGAGCAGTTCTTC
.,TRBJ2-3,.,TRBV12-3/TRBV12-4,CASSAPLGPAADTQYF,TGTGCCAGCAGCGCCCCACTCGGGCCCGCCGCAGATACGCAGTATTTT
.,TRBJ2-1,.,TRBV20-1,CSARDRRASDNEQFF,TGCAGTGCTAGAGATCGGCGGGCTAGCGACAATGAGCAGTTCTTC